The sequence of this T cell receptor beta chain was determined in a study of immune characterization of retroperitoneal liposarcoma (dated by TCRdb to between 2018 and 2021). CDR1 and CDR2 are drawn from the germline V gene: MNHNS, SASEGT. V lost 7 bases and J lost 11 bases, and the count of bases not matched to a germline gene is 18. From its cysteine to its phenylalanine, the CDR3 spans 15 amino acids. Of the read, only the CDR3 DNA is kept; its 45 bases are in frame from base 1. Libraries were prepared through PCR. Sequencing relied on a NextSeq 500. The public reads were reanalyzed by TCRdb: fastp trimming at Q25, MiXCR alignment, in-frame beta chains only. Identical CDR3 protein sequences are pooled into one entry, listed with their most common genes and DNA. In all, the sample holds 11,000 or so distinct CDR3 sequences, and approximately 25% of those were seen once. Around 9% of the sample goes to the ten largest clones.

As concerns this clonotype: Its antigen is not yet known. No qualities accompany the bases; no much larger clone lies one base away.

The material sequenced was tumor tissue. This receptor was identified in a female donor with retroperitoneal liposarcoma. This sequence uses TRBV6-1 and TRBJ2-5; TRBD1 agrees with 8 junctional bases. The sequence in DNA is TGTGCCAGCAAGACCCGGGACAGGATTTACAATGAGCAGTACTTC. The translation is CASKTRDRIYNEQYF.